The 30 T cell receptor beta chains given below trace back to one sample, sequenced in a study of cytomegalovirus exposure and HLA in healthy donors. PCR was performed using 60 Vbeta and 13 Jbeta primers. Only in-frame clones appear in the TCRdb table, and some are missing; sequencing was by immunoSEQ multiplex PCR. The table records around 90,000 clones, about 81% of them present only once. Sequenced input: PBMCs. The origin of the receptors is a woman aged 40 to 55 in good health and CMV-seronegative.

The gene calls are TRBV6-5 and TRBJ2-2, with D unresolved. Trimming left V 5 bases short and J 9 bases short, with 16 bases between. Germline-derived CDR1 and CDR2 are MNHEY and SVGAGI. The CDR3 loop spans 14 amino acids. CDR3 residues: CASSRQDPARELFF. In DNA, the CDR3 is TGTGCCAGCAGTCGCCAGGATCCGGCCCGGGAGCTGTTTTTT.

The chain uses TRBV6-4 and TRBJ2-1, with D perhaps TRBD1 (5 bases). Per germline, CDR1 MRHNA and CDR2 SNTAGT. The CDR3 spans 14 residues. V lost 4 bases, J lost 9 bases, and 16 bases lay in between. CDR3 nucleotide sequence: TGTGCCAGCAGTGTCGGCATTAGTCAGGGTGAGCAGTTCTTC. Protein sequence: CASSVGISQGEQFF.

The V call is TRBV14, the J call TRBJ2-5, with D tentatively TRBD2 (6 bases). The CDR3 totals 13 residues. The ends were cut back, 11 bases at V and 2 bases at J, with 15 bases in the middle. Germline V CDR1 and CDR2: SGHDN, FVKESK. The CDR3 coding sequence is TGTGCCGGGCGGGACGCAGGGCAAGAGACCCAGTACTTC. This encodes CAGRDAGQETQYF.

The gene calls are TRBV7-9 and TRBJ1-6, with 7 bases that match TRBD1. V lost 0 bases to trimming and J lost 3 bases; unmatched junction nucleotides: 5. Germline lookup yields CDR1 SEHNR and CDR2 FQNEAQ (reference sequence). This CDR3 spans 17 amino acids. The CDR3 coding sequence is TGTGCCAGCAGCTTAGCGTCAGGGGGATTCTATAATTCACCCCTCCACTTT. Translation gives CASSLASGGFYNSPLHF. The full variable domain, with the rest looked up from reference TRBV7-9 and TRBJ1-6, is DTGVSQNPRHKITKRGQNVTFRCDPISEHNRLYWYRQTLGQGPEFLTYFQNEAQLEKSRLLSDRFSAERPKGSFSTLEIQRTEQGDSAMYLCASSLASGGFYNSPLHFGNGTRLTVT.

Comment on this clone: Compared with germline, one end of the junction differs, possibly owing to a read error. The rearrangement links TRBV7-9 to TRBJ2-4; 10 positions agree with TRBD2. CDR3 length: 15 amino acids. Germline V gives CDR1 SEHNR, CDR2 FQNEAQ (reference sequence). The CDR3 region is CASSLAGAGKNIQYF. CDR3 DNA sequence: TGTGCCAGCAGCCTAGCGGGAGCGGGTAAAAACATTCAGTACTTC.

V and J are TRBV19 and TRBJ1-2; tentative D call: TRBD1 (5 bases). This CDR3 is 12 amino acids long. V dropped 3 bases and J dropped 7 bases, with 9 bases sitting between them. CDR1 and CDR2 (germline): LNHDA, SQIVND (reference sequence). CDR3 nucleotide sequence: TGTGCCAGTAGTATGCGGGGCGCTGGCTACACCTTC. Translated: CASSMRGAGYTF.

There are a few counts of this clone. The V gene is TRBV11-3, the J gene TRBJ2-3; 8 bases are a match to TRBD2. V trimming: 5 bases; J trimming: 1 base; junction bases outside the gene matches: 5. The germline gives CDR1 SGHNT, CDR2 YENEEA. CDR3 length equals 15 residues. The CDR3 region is CASSPGREGTDTQYF. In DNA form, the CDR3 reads TGTGCCAGCAGCCCCGGGAGGGAAGGCACAGATACGCAGTATTTT.

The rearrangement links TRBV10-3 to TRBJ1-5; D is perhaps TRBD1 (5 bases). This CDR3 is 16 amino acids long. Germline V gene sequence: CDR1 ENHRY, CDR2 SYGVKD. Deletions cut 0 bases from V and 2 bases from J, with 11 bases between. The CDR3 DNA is TGTGCCATCAGTGAGTCGAATGTACAGGGCAATCAGCCCCAGCATTTT. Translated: CAISESNVQGNQPQHF.

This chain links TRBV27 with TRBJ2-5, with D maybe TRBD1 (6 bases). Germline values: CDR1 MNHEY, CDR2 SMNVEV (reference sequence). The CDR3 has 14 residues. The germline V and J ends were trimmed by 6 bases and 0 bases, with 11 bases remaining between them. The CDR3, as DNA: TGTGCCAGCAGCTGGACAGCGTACCAAGAGACCCAGTACTTC. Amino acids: CASSWTAYQETQYF.

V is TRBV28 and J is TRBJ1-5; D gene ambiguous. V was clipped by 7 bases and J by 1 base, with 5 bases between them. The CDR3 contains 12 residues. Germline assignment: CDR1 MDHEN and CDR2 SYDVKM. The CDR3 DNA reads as TGTGCCAGCACTGGCAGCAATCAGCCCCAGCATTTT. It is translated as CASTGSNQPQHF.

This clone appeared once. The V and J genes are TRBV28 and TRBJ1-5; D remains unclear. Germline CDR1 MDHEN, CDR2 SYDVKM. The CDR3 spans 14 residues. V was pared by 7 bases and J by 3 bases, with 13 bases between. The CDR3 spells CASNGPVLNQPQHF. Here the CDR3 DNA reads TGTGCCAGCAATGGCCCAGTTCTCAATCAGCCCCAGCATTTT.

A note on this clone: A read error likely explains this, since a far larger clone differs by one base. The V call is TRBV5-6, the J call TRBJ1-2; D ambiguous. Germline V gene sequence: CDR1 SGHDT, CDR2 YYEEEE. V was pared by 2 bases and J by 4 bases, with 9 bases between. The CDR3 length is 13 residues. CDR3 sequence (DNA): TGTGCCAGCAGCTTTGACAAGACCTATGGCTACACCTTC. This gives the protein CASSFDKTYGYTF.

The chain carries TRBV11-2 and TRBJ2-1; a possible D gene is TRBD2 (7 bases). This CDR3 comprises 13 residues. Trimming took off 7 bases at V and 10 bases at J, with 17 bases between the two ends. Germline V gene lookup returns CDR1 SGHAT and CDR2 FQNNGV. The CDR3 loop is CASTLGGAREQFF. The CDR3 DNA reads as TGTGCCAGCACCCTGGGGGGGGCCAGGGAGCAGTTCTTC.

Here the CDR3 DNA reads TGTGCCATCTCGGGAGAACACAATGAGCAGTTCTTC. Amino acid sequence: CAISGEHNEQFF. The chain combines TRBV10-3 with TRBJ2-1; possibly TRBD2 for D (6 bases). The CDR3 loop spans 12 amino acids. Germline-derived CDR1 and CDR2 are ENHRY and SYGVKD. V gave up 8 bases and J gave up 5 bases, with 10 bases separating them.

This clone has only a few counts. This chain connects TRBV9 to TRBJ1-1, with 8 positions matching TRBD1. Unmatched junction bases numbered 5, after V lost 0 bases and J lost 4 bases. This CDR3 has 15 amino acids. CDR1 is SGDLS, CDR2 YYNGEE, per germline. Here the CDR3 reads CASSVARTGGTEAFF. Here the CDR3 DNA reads TGTGCCAGCAGCGTAGCCCGAACAGGGGGCACTGAAGCTTTCTTT.

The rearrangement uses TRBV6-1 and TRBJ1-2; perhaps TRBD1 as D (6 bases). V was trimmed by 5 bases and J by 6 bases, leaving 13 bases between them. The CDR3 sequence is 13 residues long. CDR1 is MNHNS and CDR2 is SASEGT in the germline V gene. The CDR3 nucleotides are TGTGCCAGCAGTCTACAGGGAAGGAATGGCTACACCTTC. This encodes CASSLQGRNGYTF.

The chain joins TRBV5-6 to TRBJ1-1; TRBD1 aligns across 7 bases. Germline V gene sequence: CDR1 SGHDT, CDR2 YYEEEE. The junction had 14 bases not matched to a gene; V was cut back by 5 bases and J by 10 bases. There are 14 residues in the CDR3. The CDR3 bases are TGTGCCAGCAGTTCCCGGGGGACAGTTAGAGGAGCTTTCTTT. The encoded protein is CASSSRGTVRGAFF.

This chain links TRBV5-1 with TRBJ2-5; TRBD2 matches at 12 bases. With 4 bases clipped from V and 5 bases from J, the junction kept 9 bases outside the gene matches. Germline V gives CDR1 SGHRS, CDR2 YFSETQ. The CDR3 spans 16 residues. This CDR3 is CASSQRLAGETETQYF. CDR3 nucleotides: TGCGCCAGCAGCCAGAGACTAGCGGGAGAAACGGAGACCCAGTACTTC. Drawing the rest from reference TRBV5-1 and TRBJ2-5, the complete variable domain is KAGVTQTPRYLIKTRGQQVTLSCSPISGHRSVSWYQQTPGQGLQFLFEYFSETQRNKGNFPGRFSGRQFSNSRSEMNVSTLELGDSALYLCASSQRLAGETETQYFGPGTRLLVL.

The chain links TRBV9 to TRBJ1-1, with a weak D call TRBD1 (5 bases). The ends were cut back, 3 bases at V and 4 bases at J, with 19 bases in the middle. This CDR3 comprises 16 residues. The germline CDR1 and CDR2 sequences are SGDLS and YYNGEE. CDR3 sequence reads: CASSAPRGGKGTEAFF. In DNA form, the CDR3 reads TGTGCCAGCAGCGCACCGCGGGGGGGGAAGGGCACTGAAGCTTTCTTT. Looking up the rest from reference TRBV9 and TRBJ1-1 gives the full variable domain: DSGVTQTPKHLITATGQRVTLRCSPRSGDLSVYWYQQSLDQGLQFLIQYYNGEERAKGNILERFSAQQFPDLHSELNLSSLELGDSALYFCASSAPRGGKGTEAFFGQGTRLTVV.

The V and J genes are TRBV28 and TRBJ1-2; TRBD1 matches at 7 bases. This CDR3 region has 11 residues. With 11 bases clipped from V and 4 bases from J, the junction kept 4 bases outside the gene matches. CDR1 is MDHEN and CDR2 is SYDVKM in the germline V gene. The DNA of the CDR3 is TGTGCCGGCGGGGACAGCTATGGCTACACCTTC. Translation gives CAGGDSYGYTF.

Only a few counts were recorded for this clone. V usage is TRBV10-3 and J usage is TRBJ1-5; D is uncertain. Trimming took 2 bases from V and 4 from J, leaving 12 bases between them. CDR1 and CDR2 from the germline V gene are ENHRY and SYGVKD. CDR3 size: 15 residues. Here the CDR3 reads CAISEGFRLNQPQHF. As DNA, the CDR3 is TGTGCCATCAGTGAGGGGTTCAGGTTGAATCAGCCCCAGCATTTT.

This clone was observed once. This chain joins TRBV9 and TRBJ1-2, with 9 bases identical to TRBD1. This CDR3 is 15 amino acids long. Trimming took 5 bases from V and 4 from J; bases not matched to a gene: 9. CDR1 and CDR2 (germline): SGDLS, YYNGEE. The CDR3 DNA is TGTGCCAGCAGGGAGCGGGACAGGGCTCCCTATGGCTACACCTTC. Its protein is CASRERDRAPYGYTF.

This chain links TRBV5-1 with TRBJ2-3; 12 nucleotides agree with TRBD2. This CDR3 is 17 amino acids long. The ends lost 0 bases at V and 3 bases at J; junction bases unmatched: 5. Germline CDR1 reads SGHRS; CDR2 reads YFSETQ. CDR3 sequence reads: CASSLASGRAGTDTQYF. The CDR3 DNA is TGCGCCAGCAGCTTGGCTAGCGGGAGGGCAGGGACAGATACGCAGTATTTT.

CDR3 amino acids: CASSLAGTKGNTIYF. The CDR3 DNA sequence: TGTGCCAGCAGCTTAGCGGGGACTAAGGGAAACACCATATATTTT. The J gene is TRBJ1-3, the V gene TRBV7-2; D perhaps matches TRBD1 (5 bases). Trimming stripped 0 bases from V and 4 bases from J, with 10 bases between. CDR1 and CDR2 (germline): SGHTA, FQGNSA. This CDR3 is 15 amino acids long.

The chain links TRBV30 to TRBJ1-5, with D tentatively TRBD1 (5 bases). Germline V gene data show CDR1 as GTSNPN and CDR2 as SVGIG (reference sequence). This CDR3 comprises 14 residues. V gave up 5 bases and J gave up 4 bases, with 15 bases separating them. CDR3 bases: TGTGCCTGGGGGGGAGGACACTTAAATCAGCCCCAGCATTTT. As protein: CAWGGGHLNQPQHF.

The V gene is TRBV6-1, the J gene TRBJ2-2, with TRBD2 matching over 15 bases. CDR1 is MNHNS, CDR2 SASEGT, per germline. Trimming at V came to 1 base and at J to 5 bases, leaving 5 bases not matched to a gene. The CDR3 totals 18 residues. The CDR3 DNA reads TGTGCCAGCAGTGAAGGGGGACTAGCGGGAGGTGAAACCGGGGAGCTGTTTTTT. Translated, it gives CASSEGGLAGGETGELFF.

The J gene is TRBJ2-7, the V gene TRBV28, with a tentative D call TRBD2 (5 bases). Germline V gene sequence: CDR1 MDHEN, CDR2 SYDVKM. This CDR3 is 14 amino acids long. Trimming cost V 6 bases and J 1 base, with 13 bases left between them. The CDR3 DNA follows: TGTGCCAGCAGAGCCGGAGCGGATTCCTACGAGCAGTACTTC. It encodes CASRAGADSYEQYF.

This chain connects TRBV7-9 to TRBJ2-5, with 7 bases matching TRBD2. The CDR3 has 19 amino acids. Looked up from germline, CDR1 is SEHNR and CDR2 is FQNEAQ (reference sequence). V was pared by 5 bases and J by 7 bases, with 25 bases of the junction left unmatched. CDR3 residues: CASSRPESLLARVARTQYF. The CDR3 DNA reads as TGTGCCAGCAGCAGGCCAGAGTCCTTACTAGCGAGAGTGGCGCGGACCCAGTACTTC.

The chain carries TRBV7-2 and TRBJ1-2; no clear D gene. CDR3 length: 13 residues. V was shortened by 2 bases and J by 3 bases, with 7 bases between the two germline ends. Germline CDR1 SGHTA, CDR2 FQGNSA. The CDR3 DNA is TGTGCCAGCAGCTTATACGGAGACTATGGCTACACCTTC. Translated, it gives CASSLYGDYGYTF.

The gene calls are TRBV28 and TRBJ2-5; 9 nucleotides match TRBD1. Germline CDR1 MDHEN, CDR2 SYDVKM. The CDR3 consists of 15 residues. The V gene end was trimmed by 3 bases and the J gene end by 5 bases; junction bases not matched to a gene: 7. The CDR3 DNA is TGTGCCAGCAGTTTGGGGACAGGGTTACGGGAGACCCAGTACTTC. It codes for CASSLGTGLRETQYF.